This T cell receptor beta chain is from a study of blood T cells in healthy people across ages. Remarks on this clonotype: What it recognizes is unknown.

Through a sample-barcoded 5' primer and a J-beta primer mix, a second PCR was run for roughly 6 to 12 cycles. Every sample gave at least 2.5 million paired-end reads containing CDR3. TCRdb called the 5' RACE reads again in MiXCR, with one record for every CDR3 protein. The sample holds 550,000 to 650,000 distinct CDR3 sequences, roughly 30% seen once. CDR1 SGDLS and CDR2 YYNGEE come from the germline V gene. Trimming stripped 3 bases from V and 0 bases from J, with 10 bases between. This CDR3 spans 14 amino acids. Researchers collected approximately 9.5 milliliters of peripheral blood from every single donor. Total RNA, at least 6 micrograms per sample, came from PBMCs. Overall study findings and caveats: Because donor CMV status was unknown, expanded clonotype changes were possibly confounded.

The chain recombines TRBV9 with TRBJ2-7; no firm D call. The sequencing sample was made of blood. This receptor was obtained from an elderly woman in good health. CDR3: CASSARRVSYEQYF. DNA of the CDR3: TGTGCCAGCAGCGCCAGACGGGTCTCCTACGAGCAGTACTTC.